Listed here is a single T cell receptor (beta chain). This record belongs to a study of blood T cell repertoires in COVID-19. For the study at large: Acute-phase and convalescent COVID-19 samples originated in the United States, Italy and Spain.

V dropped 5 bases and J dropped 8; count of bases not matched to a gene: 8. From germline, CDR1 is MNHEY and CDR2 SVGAGI. There are 14 residues in the CDR3. Generated by immunoSEQ multiplex PCR, the TCRdb table keeps only in-frame clones and is missing some. The data hold about 95,000 clones, with roughly 79% observed a single time. The sequence came from a man older than 75 with COVID-19, enrolled during active disease. The rearrangement joins TRBV6-5 to TRBJ1-4; TRBD1 matches 7 bases. Sequenced material: peripheral blood. CDR3 amino acids: CASSPGQVEEKLFF. DNA of the CDR3: TGTGCCAGCAGTCCCGGACAGGTAGAGGAAAAACTGTTTTTT.